The following is a T cell receptor beta chain sequence with its context. Sequencing was performed with immunoSEQ multiplex PCR; in TCRdb, only in-frame clones are kept and a portion is missing. Altogether more than 300,000 clones are present, around 92% being singletons, with the ten largest covering 1.8%. The data stem from a study of blood T cell repertoires in COVID-19. Study summary: The cDNA or gDNA used as material had been derived from T cells, B-cell-depleted T cells, or PBMCs.

Trimming removed 2 bases at V and 2 bases at J, with 10 bases between. Per germline, CDR1 SGHRS and CDR2 YFSETQ. The CDR3 is made up of 15 amino acids. Enrollment of patients from Seattle took place during active infection, with longitudinal follow-up. The sequence derives from a woman between 25 and 40 years old with COVID-19, enrolled during active disease. The gene calls are TRBV5-1 and TRBJ2-2; maybe TRBD2 (6 bases). Sequenced sample: peripheral blood. The CDR3 sequence: CASSLTGVNTGELFF. The DNA of the CDR3 is TGCGCCAGCAGCTTAACGGGAGTAAACACCGGGGAGCTGTTTTTT.